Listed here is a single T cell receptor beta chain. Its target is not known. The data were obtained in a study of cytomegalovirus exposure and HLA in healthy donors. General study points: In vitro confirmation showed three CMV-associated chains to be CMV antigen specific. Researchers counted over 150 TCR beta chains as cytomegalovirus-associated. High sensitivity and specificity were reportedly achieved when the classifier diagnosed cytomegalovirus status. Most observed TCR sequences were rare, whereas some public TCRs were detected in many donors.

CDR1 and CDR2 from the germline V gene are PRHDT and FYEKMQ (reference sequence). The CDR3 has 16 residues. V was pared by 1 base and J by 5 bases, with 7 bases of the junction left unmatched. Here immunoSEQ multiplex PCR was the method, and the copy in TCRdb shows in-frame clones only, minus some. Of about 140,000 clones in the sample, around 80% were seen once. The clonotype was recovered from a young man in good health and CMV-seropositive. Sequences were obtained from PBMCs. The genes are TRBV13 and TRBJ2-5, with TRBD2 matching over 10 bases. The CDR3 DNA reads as TGTGCCAGCAGCTTAGTCAGCGGGGGGGCCCGGGAGACCCAGTACTTC. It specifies CASSLVSGGARETQYF.